Each of the 30 T cell receptor beta chains below was sequenced from the same sample in a study of cytomegalovirus exposure and HLA in healthy donors. In the PCR, 60 Vbeta and 13 Jbeta primers were used. Generated by immunoSEQ multiplex PCR, the TCRdb table keeps only in-frame clones and is missing some. In the table there are 100,000 to 150,000 clones, over 70% of which are singletons. Sequenced: PBMCs. The receptors were sampled from a female donor in good health and CMV-seronegative.

The CDR3: CAWGLTGVYGYTF. The CDR3 DNA follows: TGTGCCTGGGGGTTGACAGGGGTCTATGGCTACACCTTC. The gene calls are TRBV30 and TRBJ1-2, with TRBD1 matching 8 bases. The trim removed 5 bases at V and 4 bases at J, leaving 6 bases unmatched. CDR3 length: 13 residues. Per the germline V gene, CDR1 is GTSNPN and CDR2 is SVGIG (reference sequence).

CDR3 protein: CARSLVWTDNQPQHF. The CDR3 region has the DNA TGTGCCAGAAGCTTGGTGTGGACAGACAATCAGCCCCAGCATTTT. The chain employs TRBV5-3 and TRBJ1-5, with a possible D match to TRBD1 (6 bases). TRBV5-3 has ORF status, its function being uncertain. Trimming removed 0 bases at V and 3 bases at J, with 10 bases between. This CDR3 contains 15 residues.

The sample holds one count of this clone. The V and J genes are TRBV4-2 and TRBJ1-2; the D is unclear. V lost 1 base to trimming and J lost 9 bases, with 9 bases between them. Germline assignment: CDR1 LGHNA and CDR2 YNFKEQ. CDR3 size: 12 residues. CDR3 bases: TGTGCCAGCAGCCAAGGGGCGGGGAGCTACACCTTC. This gives the protein CASSQGAGSYTF.

The genes are TRBV10-3 and TRBJ2-3; 8 bases match TRBD1. V gave up 6 bases and J gave up 2 bases; unmatched junction bases: 4. The CDR3 runs 14 residues. CDR1 is ENHRY and CDR2 is SYGVKD in the germline V gene. The CDR3 here is CAIRDREHTDTQYF. In DNA form, the CDR3 reads TGTGCCATCAGGGACAGGGAACACACAGATACGCAGTATTTT.

This clone was counted a few times. The chain links TRBV5-6 to TRBJ2-5; no definite D call. The V gene lost 5 bases and the J gene lost 4 bases, with 12 bases spanning the gap. The CDR3 has 13 amino acids. Germline loops: CDR1 SGHDT, CDR2 YYEEEE. The DNA of the CDR3 is TGTGCCAGCAGGCTAGGAGTACGAGAGACCCAGTACTTC. This gives the protein CASRLGVRETQYF. The entire variable domain, with the rest obtained from reference TRBV5-6 and TRBJ2-5, is as follows: DAGVTQSPTHLIKTRGQQVTLRCSPKSGHDTVSWYQQALGQGPQFIFQYYEEEERQRGNFPDRFSGHQFPNYSSELNVNALLLGDSALYLCASRLGVRETQYFGPGTRLLVL.

This CDR3 reads CASSQGSGAGAGETQYF. CDR3 DNA sequence: TGCGCCAGCAGCCAAGGGAGTGGGGCGGGGGCGGGTGAGACCCAGTACTTC. The chain links TRBV4-1 to TRBJ2-5; TRBD2 is a possible D gene (7 bases). CDR1 MGHRA and CDR2 YSYEKL come from the germline V gene. Trimming took 1 base from V and 5 from J, leaving 20 bases between them. This CDR3 comprises 17 residues.

The chain links TRBV11-1 to TRBJ2-2; 7 bases map to TRBD1. Germline loops: CDR1 SGHAT, CDR2 FQDESV (reference sequence). V dropped 5 bases and J dropped 0; count of bases not matched to a gene: 3. This CDR3 spans 15 amino acids. In nucleotides, the CDR3 is TGTGCCAGCAGCCGGGACAGCGCGAACACCGGGGAGCTGTTTTTT. This encodes CASSRDSANTGELFF.

The V call is TRBV2, the J call TRBJ2-7, with 7 bases matching TRBD1. The CDR3 loop spans 14 amino acids. The trim removed 6 bases at V and 1 base at J, leaving 6 bases unmatched. Germline-derived CDR1 and CDR2 are SNHLY and FYNNEI. CDR3 in amino acids: CASRKSTGSYEQYF. As DNA, the CDR3 is TGTGCCAGCAGGAAATCGACAGGGTCCTACGAGCAGTACTTC.

This chain connects TRBV7-8 to TRBJ2-1, with 7 bases fitting TRBD2. Trimming at V came to 5 bases and at J to 4 bases, leaving 17 bases not matched to a gene. The germline CDR1 and CDR2 sequences are SGHVS and FQNEAQ. This CDR3 is 18 amino acids long. CDR3 amino acids: CASSPHQLSRGSYNEQFF. DNA for the CDR3: TGTGCCAGCAGCCCACACCAATTGTCGCGGGGGTCTTACAATGAGCAGTTCTTC.

The rearrangement uses TRBV18 and TRBJ1-1; 10 bases map to TRBD1. V trimming: 3 bases; J trimming: 1 base; junction bases outside the gene matches: 2. Germline values: CDR1 KGHSH, CDR2 LQKENI. The CDR3 runs 15 residues. In DNA form, the CDR3 reads TGTGCCAGCTCACCCGACAGGGGGCAGAACACTGAAGCTTTCTTT. Translating it yields CASSPDRGQNTEAFF.

The chain joins TRBV28 to TRBJ2-7; 11 bases fit TRBD1. The CDR3 runs 15 residues. The germline V gene encodes CDR1 MDHEN and CDR2 SYDVKM. V was pared by 2 bases and J by 7 bases, with 7 bases of the junction left unmatched. Written as DNA, the CDR3 is TGTGCCAGCAGTTTACAGGACAGGGGGCTTGGGGAGCAGTACTTC. Protein product: CASSLQDRGLGEQYF.

The chain links TRBV7-3 to TRBJ2-1, with 10 bases aligning to TRBD2. The CDR3 has 18 amino acids. Per the germline V gene, CDR1 is SGHTA and CDR2 is FQGTGA. V lost 0 bases to trimming and J lost 5 bases; unmatched junction nucleotides: 10. The CDR3 coding sequence is TGTGCCAGCAGCTTAACGAGGCCAGCGGGGGGGATTCACAATGAGCAGTTCTTC. Its translation: CASSLTRPAGGIHNEQFF.

This clone was counted a few times. The gene calls are TRBV7-9 and TRBJ1-1, with D perhaps matching TRBD1 (6 bases). Trimming left V 0 bases short and J 11 bases short, with 22 bases between. Per germline, CDR1 SEHNR and CDR2 FQNEAQ (reference sequence). CDR3 length equals 16 residues. The CDR3 is CASSLAATGGAQGAFF. The CDR3 DNA follows: TGTGCCAGCAGCTTAGCAGCGACGGGGGGGGCGCAGGGGGCTTTCTTT. The full variable domain, with the rest looked up from reference TRBV7-9 and TRBJ1-1, is DTGVSQNPRHKITKRGQNVTFRCDPISEHNRLYWYRQTLGQGPEFLTYFQNEAQLEKSRLLSDRFSAERPKGSFSTLEIQRTEQGDSAMYLCASSLAATGGAQGAFFGQGTRLTVV.

The chain links TRBV9 to TRBJ1-6, with D maybe TRBD1 (6 bases). Trimming took off 3 bases at V and 5 bases at J, with 9 bases between the two ends. The CDR3 is made up of 14 amino acids. Germline loops: CDR1 SGDLS, CDR2 YYNGEE. Written as DNA, the CDR3 is TGTGCCAGCAGCGCCCACAGGGATAATTCACCCCTCCACTTT. Translated: CASSAHRDNSPLHF.

Of note for this clone: This same CDR3 is encoded by further DNA sequences in the sample. The J gene is TRBJ2-7, the V gene TRBV11-2; 13 nucleotides line up with TRBD2. The V segment lost 5 bases and the J segment 6 bases; nucleotides outside the gene matches: 4. Germline CDR1 and CDR2: SGHAT and FQNNGV. The CDR3 contains 14 residues. CDR3 coding DNA: TGTGCCAGCAGCCCGGGACTAGCGGGGTTCGAGCAGTACTTC. It encodes CASSPGLAGFEQYF.

The J gene is TRBJ2-7, the V gene TRBV7-6; D call uncertain. CDR1 is SGHVS and CDR2 is FNYEAQ in the germline V gene. V was shortened by 1 base and J by 4 bases, with 8 bases between the two germline ends. The CDR3 runs to 13 residues. This chain's CDR3 is CASSLEQQYEQYF. CDR3 coding DNA: TGTGCCAGCAGCTTAGAACAGCAATACGAGCAGTACTTC.

The rearrangement links TRBV19 to TRBJ2-7; a weak D match, TRBD2 (5 bases). Germline-derived CDR1 and CDR2 are LNHDA and SQIVND (reference sequence). The CDR3 length is 13 residues. V was clipped by 7 bases and J by 3 bases, with 13 bases between them. CDR3 sequence (DNA): TGTGCCAGTAACCCCACGAGCGGCTACGAGCAGTACTTC. The encoded protein is CASNPTSGYEQYF.

The gene calls are TRBV6-1 and TRBJ2-5, with D possibly matching TRBD2 (5 bases). The CDR3 runs to 12 residues. Trimming shortened V by 4 bases and J by 5 bases, and 8 bases separated the two germline ends. Germline-derived CDR1 and CDR2 are MNHNS and SASEGT. The CDR3 DNA is TGTGCCAGCAGTGGAGGGATGGAGACCCAGTACTTC. This encodes CASSGGMETQYF.

The gene calls are TRBV5-1 and TRBJ1-2; 7 bases are a match to TRBD1. Germline CDR1 reads SGHRS; CDR2 reads YFSETQ. The CDR3 runs to 15 residues. V trimming: 0 bases; J trimming: 7 bases; junction bases outside the gene matches: 9. The CDR3 DNA sequence: TGCGCCAGCAGCTTGGGACAGGGTAGTCCCTTTGGCTACACCTTC. Its translation: CASSLGQGSPFGYTF. Full variable domain (rest looked up from reference TRBV5-1 and TRBJ1-2): KAGVTQTPRYLIKTRGQQVTLSCSPISGHRSVSWYQQTPGQGLQFLFEYFSETQRNKGNFPGRFSGRQFSNSRSEMNVSTLELGDSALYLCASSLGQGSPFGYTFGSGTRLTVV.

The rearrangement uses TRBV6-1 and TRBJ2-4; 9 nucleotides agree with TRBD2. The CDR3 contains 15 residues. With 10 bases clipped from V and 9 bases from J, the junction kept 16 bases outside the gene matches. Germline V gene data show CDR1 as MNHNS and CDR2 as SASEGT. CDR3 coding DNA: TGTGCCACCCGTGAGGCGGGAGGGCCCATCAGCATTCAGTACTTC. As protein: CATREAGGPISIQYF.

The chain employs TRBV18 and TRBJ2-3; TRBD2 might be the D (6 bases). There are 13 residues in the CDR3. V was trimmed by 6 bases and J by 1 base, leaving 8 bases between them. In germline, CDR1 is KGHSH, CDR2 LQKENI. The CDR3, as DNA: TGTGCCAGCTCGACGGGGGGCACAGATACGCAGTATTTT. It codes for CASSTGGTDTQYF.

This clone occurred a few times. CDR3 sequence: CASSNHGSYNEQFF. Here the CDR3 DNA reads TGTGCCAGCAGCAACCACGGCTCCTACAATGAGCAGTTCTTC. J is TRBJ2-1 and V is TRBV7-9; no firm D call. The V end lost 5 bases, the J end lost 0 bases, and 8 bases lay between the germline ends. Looked up from germline, CDR1 is SEHNR and CDR2 is FQNEAQ (reference sequence). The CDR3 is 14 residues long.

The chain couples TRBV18 to TRBJ2-5; 13 nucleotides align to TRBD2. J was trimmed by 1 base and V by 6 bases; bases with no gene match: 11. Germline V gives CDR1 KGHSH, CDR2 LQKENI. CDR3 length: 18 amino acids. The CDR3 protein is CASSRGTSGAPIQETQYF. DNA for the CDR3: TGTGCCAGCTCGAGGGGGACTAGCGGGGCCCCCATCCAAGAGACCCAGTACTTC. The full variable domain, rest sourced from reference TRBV18 and TRBJ2-5, is NAGVMQNPRHLVRRRGQEARLRCSPMKGHSHVYWYRQLPEEGLKFMVYLQKENIIDESGMPKERFSAEFPKEGPSILRIQQVVRGDSAAYFCASSRGTSGAPIQETQYFGPGTRLLVL.

This clone was detected a few times. The chain employs TRBV6-5 and TRBJ2-2; possible D gene TRBD2, 6 bases. Germline assignment: CDR1 MNHEY and CDR2 SVGAGI. Trimming took 6 bases from V and 6 from J, leaving 14 bases between them. The CDR3 spans 14 residues. Here the CDR3 reads CASRGLGGAGELFF. The CDR3 DNA reads TGTGCCAGCAGGGGCCTAGGAGGGGCCGGGGAGCTGTTTTTT.

The chain combines TRBV19 with TRBJ2-7; a possible D gene is TRBD1 (6 bases). V lost 5 bases and J 4 bases, leaving 24 bases between the germline ends. CDR3 length: 17 residues. Per germline, CDR1 LNHDA and CDR2 SQIVND (reference sequence). The CDR3 nucleotides are TGTGCCAGTAGTCCTTTAGACAGGCCCTCGGAGGATTACGAGCAGTACTTC. It codes for CASSPLDRPSEDYEQYF.

The rearrangement links TRBV20-1 to TRBJ1-1; the D gene is possibly TRBD1 (6 bases). Deletions cut 6 bases from V and 7 bases from J, with 12 bases between. Germline V lookup: CDR1 DFQATT, CDR2 SNEGSKA (reference sequence). This CDR3 contains 11 residues. In DNA, the CDR3 is TGCAGTGCCTATGGACAGAATGAAGCTTTCTTT. The encoded protein is CSAYGQNEAFF.

This clone occurred a few times. The rearrangement joins TRBV7-9 to TRBJ1-1; D may be TRBD1 (6 bases). Germline V lookup: CDR1 SEHNR, CDR2 FQNEAQ (reference sequence). V shed 6 bases and J shed 3 bases, with 17 bases lying between them. CDR3 length equals 15 residues. CDR3 protein: CASRFAGGRDTEAFF. The CDR3 bases are TGTGCCAGCAGATTCGCGGGGGGCCGTGACACTGAAGCTTTCTTT.

This clone was recorded only once. The V gene is TRBV21-1, the J gene TRBJ2-4; TRBD2 was called by the table and not checked on the DNA. TRBV21-1 is termed a pseudogene. The CDR3 covers 16 residues. This chain's CDR3 is CASSRKGTSGKNIQYF. Written as DNA, the CDR3 is TGTGCCAGCAGCAGGAAAGGGACTAGCGGAAAAAACATTCAGTACTTC.

J is TRBJ1-5 and V is TRBV6-5; no reliable D call. CDR3 size: 13 residues. The germline V gene has CDR1 MNHEY and CDR2 SVGAGI. V lost 10 bases and J lost 5, with 15 bases in between. CDR3 protein: CATALRGYQPQHF. CDR3 sequence (DNA): TGTGCCACAGCTCTGCGAGGTTATCAGCCCCAGCATTTT.

This clone has only a few counts. V is TRBV10-3 and J is TRBJ2-7, with TRBD1 matching 8 bases. The V gene end was trimmed by 10 bases and the J gene end by 0 bases; junction bases not matched to a gene: 11. The CDR3 totals 15 residues. CDR1 is ENHRY, CDR2 SYGVKD, per germline. The CDR3: CATATQGTGSYEQYF. The CDR3 coding sequence is TGTGCCACCGCCACGCAAGGGACAGGCTCCTACGAGCAGTACTTC.